Listed below are T cell receptor beta chains from one sample, sequenced in a study of monozygotic twins with inflammatory bowel disease. From its re-call of the 5' RACE reads, TCRdb lists each CDR3 protein once, without DNA. The sample shows a few hundred thousand distinct CDR3 sequences, and 2% to 3% sits with its ten largest clones. Material: blood. The receptors here all came from a human donor with ulcerative colitis or Crohn's disease, or a healthy co-twin of an affected twin (not recorded which). Both conserved end residues are part of each CDR3.

V gene: TRBV3-1; J gene: TRBJ2-7; CDR3 protein: CASSQSSGGAFPQYF
V gene: TRBV20-1; J gene: TRBJ2-3; CDR3 protein: CSTSGGLAGRGDTQYF
V gene: TRBV3-1; J gene: TRBJ1-2; CDR3 protein: CASSAGTGNRYTF
V gene: TRBV5-6; J gene: TRBJ2-5; CDR3 protein: CASTPRGGQETQYF
V gene: TRBV5-4; J gene: TRBJ2-3; CDR3 protein: CASSPLAGGQGYTDTQYF
V gene: TRBV5-1; J gene: TRBJ2-3; CDR3 protein: CASSLATGGLSTDTQYF
V gene: TRBV3-1; J gene: TRBJ2-1; CDR3 protein: CASSQDPGTYNEQFF
V gene: TRBV19; J gene: TRBJ2-2; CDR3 protein: CASTRTGTGHTGELFF
V gene: TRBV28; J gene: TRBJ2-7; CDR3 protein: CASSRPGTSSYEQYF
V gene: TRBV6-2/TRBV6-3; J gene: TRBJ2-1; CDR3 protein: CAIRKRGNYNEQFF
V gene: TRBV6-1; J gene: TRBJ2-3; CDR3 protein: CASKSPSGSGSTDTQYF
V gene: TRBV7-6; J gene: TRBJ2-3; CDR3 protein: CASSLTPSVEGSPSMDTQYF
V gene: TRBV4-3; J gene: TRBJ1-2; CDR3 protein: CASSQMVNYGYTF
V gene: TRBV7-9; J gene: TRBJ1-4; CDR3 protein: CASSLGYRTGDEKLFF
V gene: TRBV6-1; J gene: TRBJ2-7; CDR3 protein: CASSEGPGQAYEQYF
V gene: TRBV30; J gene: TRBJ2-3; CDR3 protein: CAWIASGRSTDTQYF
V gene: TRBV12-3/TRBV12-4; J gene: TRBJ2-1; CDR3 protein: CASSRGGRENEQFF
V gene: TRBV4-2; J gene: TRBJ2-2; CDR3 protein: CASSQVTEELFF
V gene: TRBV30; J gene: TRBJ1-2; CDR3 protein: CAWSVGVSYGYTF
V gene: TRBV4-1; J gene: TRBJ1-1; CDR3 protein: CASSQDPQGAEAFF
V gene: TRBV9; J gene: TRBJ1-1; CDR3 protein: CASSAQRSGTEAFF
V gene: TRBV20-1; J gene: TRBJ1-4; CDR3 protein: CSAWAATNEKLFF
V gene: TRBV5-8; J gene: TRBJ1-6; CDR3 protein: CASSLQGGRVSLHF
V gene: TRBV6-1; J gene: TRBJ1-1; CDR3 protein: CAIRAGTVARTEAFF
V gene: TRBV18; J gene: TRBJ1-1; CDR3 protein: CASSPGGVLNTEAFF
V gene: TRBV7-3; J gene: TRBJ2-5; CDR3 protein: CASSPGTSGSWETQYF
V gene: TRBV20-1; J gene: TRBJ2-5; CDR3 protein: CSAPPRGSGRVRETQYF
V gene: TRBV29-1; J gene: TRBJ2-5; CDR3 protein: CSGILQETQYF
V gene: TRBV19; J gene: TRBJ2-3; CDR3 protein: CASRGYATDTQYF
V gene: TRBV2; J gene: TRBJ1-5; CDR3 protein: CASQIGQLGPQHF
V gene: TRBV5-1; J gene: TRBJ1-5; CDR3 protein: CASSLGGKNQPQHF
V gene: TRBV6-6; J gene: TRBJ1-1; CDR3 protein: CASSFRDRDKAFF
V gene: TRBV3-1; J gene: TRBJ2-6; CDR3 protein: CASSQVLSGANVLTF
V gene: TRBV12-3/TRBV12-4; J gene: TRBJ2-1; CDR3 protein: CASREGQGRNEQFF
V gene: TRBV12-3/TRBV12-4; J gene: TRBJ2-7; CDR3 protein: CASSWDGSYEQYF
V gene: TRBV5-1; J gene: TRBJ2-1; CDR3 protein: CASSWDQGGSYNEQFF
V gene: TRBV5-5; J gene: TRBJ2-2; CDR3 protein: CASSLGGARPEELFF
V gene: TRBV4-2; J gene: TRBJ2-5; CDR3 protein: CASSQRTGGGRETQYF
V gene: TRBV20-1; J gene: TRBJ2-7; CDR3 protein: CSASFGDRDEQYF
V gene: TRBV4-1; J gene: TRBJ1-2; CDR3 protein: CASSQVQSGGKGGYTF
V gene: TRBV5-1; J gene: TRBJ1-1; CDR3 protein: CASTEDSPLQAFF
V gene: TRBV20-1; J gene: TRBJ1-1; CDR3 protein: CSAMTGRDTEAFF
V gene: TRBV9; J gene: TRBJ2-1; CDR3 protein: CASSVVTSGMYNEQFF
V gene: TRBV10-3; J gene: TRBJ2-2; CDR3 protein: CANSRDRGDAGELFF
V gene: TRBV3-1; J gene: TRBJ2-7; CDR3 protein: CASSQGRALSSYEQYF
V gene: TRBV7-2; J gene: TRBJ1-5; CDR3 protein: CASSLGITQPQHF
V gene: TRBV5-1; J gene: TRBJ2-7; CDR3 protein: CASSVDSYEQYF
V gene: TRBV11-2; J gene: TRBJ2-7; CDR3 protein: CASSLESGEQYF
V gene: TRBV5-1; J gene: TRBJ2-1; CDR3 protein: CASSDGQFEQFF
V gene: TRBV30; J gene: TRBJ1-1; CDR3 protein: CAWSMDADVGNTEAFF
V gene: TRBV9; J gene: TRBJ2-7; CDR3 protein: CASSPHLGLAETGQYF
V gene: TRBV28; J gene: TRBJ2-2; CDR3 protein: CAYGWAGTGELFF
V gene: TRBV30; J gene: TRBJ1-6; CDR3 protein: CAWSGDRDHSPLHF
V gene: TRBV7-3; J gene: TRBJ2-2; CDR3 protein: CASSREIRGELFF
V gene: TRBV12-3/TRBV12-4; J gene: TRBJ2-1; CDR3 protein: CASRRAPLGLNEQFF
V gene: TRBV20-1; J gene: TRBJ2-7; CDR3 protein: CSAMSQGLHVREQYF
V gene: TRBV27; J gene: TRBJ2-3; CDR3 protein: CASSLWGSTDTQYF
V gene: TRBV5-1; J gene: TRBJ2-7; CDR3 protein: CASSRGGQGVLVEQYF